This passage covers 18 T cell receptor beta chains from one sample sequenced in a study of cytomegalovirus exposure and HLA in healthy donors. PCR was performed using 60 Vbeta and 13 Jbeta primers. Measured with immunoSEQ multiplex PCR; TCRdb has only the in-frame clones, and not every one. This sample has 210,000 or so clones, with about 80% found just once. Source material: PBMCs. These receptors all come from a woman aged 40 to 50 in good health and CMV-seronegative.

A few counts support this clone. This chain connects TRBV6-6 to TRBJ1-1; D gene ambiguous. The CDR3 has 13 residues. Germline CDR1 is MNHNY and CDR2 is SVGAGI (reference sequence). With 4 bases removed from V and 7 bases from J, the gap between germline ends came to 13 bases. CDR3 bases: TGTGCCAGCAGTTGGCCAGGAATAGTTGAAGCTTTCTTT. Its protein is CASSWPGIVEAFF.

The rearrangement links TRBV4-3 to TRBJ2-3; D is undetermined. There are 13 residues in the CDR3. Trimming stripped 1 base from V and 5 bases from J, with 7 bases between. Germline CDR1 LGHNA, CDR2 YSLEER. This chain's CDR3 is CASSQVNGDTQYF. As DNA, the CDR3 is TGCGCCAGCAGCCAAGTCAACGGAGATACGCAGTATTTT.

This chain connects TRBV7-9 to TRBJ2-2; 9 bases map to TRBD2. Per germline, CDR1 SEHNR and CDR2 FQNEAQ (reference sequence). The CDR3 has 15 amino acids. The V and J ends lost 7 bases and 5 bases, in that order; junction bases with no gene match: 8. The CDR3 protein is CASIGGGAGTGELFF. In nucleotides, the CDR3 is TGTGCCAGCATTGGCGGGGGGGCAGGAACCGGGGAGCTGTTTTTT.

This clone was observed a few times. The chain joins TRBV18 to TRBJ2-3; D perhaps matches TRBD2 (6 bases). This CDR3 comprises 16 residues. Trimming left V 0 bases short and J 1 base short, with 11 bases between. CDR1 and CDR2 (germline): KGHSH, LQKENI. In DNA form, the CDR3 reads TGTGCCAGCTCACCACCGGTACTAGCTGGCACAGATACGCAGTATTTT. It specifies CASSPPVLAGTDTQYF.

The chain couples TRBV6-1 to TRBJ1-3; D may be TRBD1 (5 bases). The ends were cut back, 2 bases at V and 0 bases at J, with 11 bases in the middle. The CDR3 extends over 16 amino acids. Per the germline V gene, CDR1 is MNHNS and CDR2 is SASEGT. CDR3 nucleotide sequence: TGTGCCAGCAGTGAACCTTGGGGCTTCTCTGGAAACACCATATATTTT. Amino acid sequence: CASSEPWGFSGNTIYF.

This clone was seen a single time. This chain uses TRBV30 with TRBJ1-2; D gene ambiguous. V lost 4 bases to trimming and J lost 0 bases, with 12 bases between them. This CDR3 has 14 amino acids. Germline-derived CDR1 and CDR2 are GTSNPN and SVGIG (reference sequence). The CDR3 protein is CAWIPGSANYGYTF. CDR3 DNA: TGTGCCTGGATTCCGGGGTCCGCTAACTATGGCTACACCTTC.

The V gene is TRBV9, the J gene TRBJ2-5; the D gene is possibly TRBD1 (5 bases). The germline V and J ends were trimmed by 0 bases and 3 bases, with 15 bases remaining between them. The CDR3 runs to 16 residues. Germline CDR1 is SGDLS and CDR2 is YYNGEE. The CDR3 is CASSVGGRDWEETQYF. For the CDR3, the DNA is TGTGCCAGCAGCGTAGGAGGCAGGGATTGGGAAGAGACCCAGTACTTC.

The chain uses TRBV7-6 and TRBJ2-7; D is perhaps TRBD2 (6 bases). The CDR3 has 16 residues. In germline, CDR1 is SGHVS, CDR2 FNYEAQ. Trimming left V 1 base short and J 2 bases short, with 15 bases between. CDR3 residues: CASSLGAQGLAYEQYF. CDR3 sequence (DNA): TGTGCCAGCAGCTTAGGGGCCCAGGGACTGGCCTACGAGCAGTACTTC.

The V gene is TRBV10-3, the J gene TRBJ2-7; D call uncertain. Germline-derived CDR1 and CDR2 are ENHRY and SYGVKD. CDR3 size: 14 residues. The V end lost 3 bases, the J end lost 2 bases, and 11 bases lay between the germline ends. The CDR3 DNA is TGTGCCATCAGTGACCCCAGGAATACCTACGAGCAGTACTTC. Translated: CAISDPRNTYEQYF.

The rearrangement links TRBV9 to TRBJ2-7, with TRBD2 identical over 8 bases. After removal of 4 bases from V and 0 bases from J, the junction contained 12 bases not matched to a gene. The germline gives CDR1 SGDLS, CDR2 YYNGEE. The CDR3 contains 17 residues. In DNA form, the CDR3 reads TGTGCCAGCAGCCCAGGACTGGCGGGGGGCCTCTCCTACGAGCAGTACTTC. The encoded protein is CASSPGLAGGLSYEQYF.

The V gene is TRBV5-1, the J gene TRBJ1-2; 8 positions agree with TRBD1. The CDR3 is 15 amino acids. In germline, CDR1 is SGHRS, CDR2 YFSETQ. Trimming cost V 4 bases and J 0 bases; bases outside gene matches: 5. The chain's CDR3 is CASSPLQGANYGYTF. The CDR3 DNA is TGCGCCAGCAGCCCTCTACAGGGGGCTAACTATGGCTACACCTTC.

The CDR3 sequence is CASSKQGYEQYF. CDR3 in DNA: TGTGCCAGCAGCAAACAGGGTTACGAGCAGTACTTC. V and J are TRBV13 and TRBJ2-7; D is perhaps TRBD1 (6 bases). V shed 5 bases and J shed 4 bases, with 9 bases lying between them. The CDR3 loop spans 12 amino acids. In germline, CDR1 is PRHDT, CDR2 FYEKMQ (reference sequence).

In its sample, this clone was seen a few times. The gene calls are TRBV15 and TRBJ2-7, with a possible D match to TRBD2 (5 bases). The germline V gene encodes CDR1 LNHNV and CDR2 YYDKDF (reference sequence). The V gene lost 1 base and the J gene lost 7 bases, with 17 bases spanning the gap. The CDR3 spans 15 residues. CDR3 in amino acids: CATSRGSPGSKEQYF. DNA of the CDR3: TGTGCCACCAGCAGAGGTTCGCCGGGGTCTAAGGAGCAGTACTTC.

The chain has TRBV9 and TRBJ1-2; no firm D call. V was trimmed by 8 bases and J by 4 bases, leaving 18 bases between them. The length of the CDR3 is 14 residues. Germline assignment: CDR1 SGDLS and CDR2 YYNGEE. The CDR3 coding sequence is TGTGCCAGTGGGTCGGGGAGTGTCACCTATGGCTACACCTTC. This sequence encodes CASGSGSVTYGYTF.

This clone showed up just a few times. J is TRBJ1-1 and V is TRBV5-1; D ambiguous. V lost 4 bases and J 2 bases, leaving 12 bases between the germline ends. The CDR3 contains 14 residues. Germline CDR1 and CDR2: SGHRS and YFSETQ. CDR3 in DNA: TGCGCCAGCAGCACCACCGCAGGTAACACTGAAGCTTTCTTT. Its translation is CASSTTAGNTEAFF. The full variable domain, with the rest looked up from reference TRBV5-1 and TRBJ1-1, is KAGVTQTPRYLIKTRGQQVTLSCSPISGHRSVSWYQQTPGQGLQFLFEYFSETQRNKGNFPGRFSGRQFSNSRSEMNVSTLELGDSALYLCASSTTAGNTEAFFGQGTRLTVV.

The chain couples TRBV4-3 to TRBJ2-5; the D gene is possibly TRBD1 (6 bases). CDR1 and CDR2 from the germline V gene are LGHNA and YSLEER. The CDR3 has 15 residues. Trimming shortened V by 0 bases and J by 3 bases, and 11 bases separated the two germline ends. This CDR3 reads CASSQDTRGKETQYF. DNA for the CDR3: TGCGCCAGCAGCCAAGATACCAGGGGAAAAGAGACCCAGTACTTC.

The chain is built from TRBV6-6 and TRBJ2-1; tentatively, D is TRBD2 (7 bases). The germline V gene has CDR1 MNHNY and CDR2 SVGAGI (reference sequence). CDR3 size: 14 residues. Between the trimmed V and J ends, which lost 2 bases and 7 bases, there was a span of 12 bases. CDR3 in amino acids: CASSYEGGPNEQFF. CDR3 sequence (DNA): TGTGCCAGCAGTTACGAGGGGGGGCCAAATGAGCAGTTCTTC.

This CDR3 is CASGLAGGANIQYF. CDR3 coding DNA: TGTGCCAGCGGGTTAGCGGGGGGGGCAAACATTCAGTACTTC. J is TRBJ2-4 and V is TRBV27; 11 bases line up with TRBD2. Per germline, CDR1 MNHEY and CDR2 SMNVEV (reference sequence). V lost 8 bases and J lost 6; bases outside the gene matches: 6. The CDR3 contains 14 residues.